This T cell receptor beta chain was recorded in a study of CD4 T cells in relation to SARS-CoV-2 and coronaviruses. Study-level background: After roughly eleven days of antigen culture, PBMC TCR beta CDR3s were sequenced. Controls used an HIV-1 Nef peptide pool or no peptide.

TCRdb's table, derived via immunoSEQ multiplex PCR, lists solely in-frame clones and lacks some. The sample lists 9,500 to 15,000 clones, 69% occurring once. This clone was seen only once. Antigen specificity is unknown. CD4+ T cells from unexposed donors were obtained before the COVID-19 pandemic (2011-2018). Isolation of CD4+ T cells took place after about 9 days in culture. As cell numbers allowed, unexposed-donor CD4+ T cells faced SARS-CoV-2 S/N and four cold-coronavirus spikes. Approximately 2 million PBMCs per well were cultured with 8.5 to 10 IU/ml IL-2. Sequenced sample: CD4+ T cells from PBMCs, cultured in vitro. This TCR was sampled from a human donor in good health.

DNA of the CDR3: TGTGCCAGTCGCAAGGTGGGCACCGGGGAGCTGTTTTTT. Encoded protein: CASRKVGTGELFF. The rearrangement links TRBV19 to TRBJ2-2; D is undetermined. CDR3 size: 13 residues. Germline V gene sequence: CDR1 LNHDA, CDR2 SQIVND (reference sequence). V shed 8 bases and J shed 4 bases, with 11 bases lying between them.